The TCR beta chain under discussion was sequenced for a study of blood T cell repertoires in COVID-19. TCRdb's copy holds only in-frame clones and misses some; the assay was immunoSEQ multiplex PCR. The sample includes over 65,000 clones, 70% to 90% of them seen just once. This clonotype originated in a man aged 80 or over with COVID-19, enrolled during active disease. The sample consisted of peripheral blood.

CDR3 nucleotides: TGTGCCAGCAGTAGCAACTCCCGAGCGGGGGGAAATGAGCAGTTCTTC. Translated: CASSSNSRAGGNEQFF. This sequence joins TRBV6-4 and TRBJ2-1, with 9 bases matching TRBD2. The germline V gene has CDR1 MRHNA and CDR2 SNTAGT. The CDR3 spans 16 residues. With V trimmed by 5 bases and J by 7 bases, 12 bases remained unmatched.